Reported below is one TCR beta chain. Its antigen is not identified. This sample is part of a study of STAT5B mutations in CD4+ large granular lymphocyte leukemia. Study-wide results and limits: Top patient clones used TRBV06 genes more often: 8/27 versus 2/35 in controls.

Trimming took off 5 bases at V and 7 bases at J, with 20 bases between the two ends. Germline values: CDR1 SGHVS, CDR2 FQNEAQ. CDR3 length: 16 amino acids. Produced via immunoSEQ multiplex PCR; TCRdb's table is partial and in-frame only. The data hold 45,000 to 55,000 clones, with roughly two thirds observed a single time. The TCR was taken from a human donor in good health. The sample taken for sequencing was CD4+ T cells from blood buffy coats. The chain links TRBV7-8 to TRBJ1-4, with D perhaps matching TRBD1 (6 bases). CDR3: CASSPRGDGAGEKLFF. The CDR3 DNA reads TGTGCCAGCAGCCCTAGGGGGGATGGGGCCGGTGAAAAACTGTTTTTT.